This T cell receptor (beta chain) was identified in a study of blood T cell repertoires in COVID-19. Across the whole study: COVID-19 samples, acute and convalescent, were from the United States, Italy and Spain. Sources were T cells, B-cell-depleted T cells, or PBMCs; the material itself was cDNA or gDNA.

CDR1 is MNHEY, CDR2 SVGAGI, per germline. CDR3 length: 13 residues. Trimming took 5 bases from V and 5 from J, leaving 12 bases between them. Profiled with immunoSEQ multiplex PCR; TCRdb holds only in-frame clones, not every one. Of some 110,000 clones listed, roughly four fifths are singletons. This sequence originates from a woman aged 60-75 years with acute or convalescent COVID-19. Sample: peripheral blood. The chain carries TRBV6-5 and TRBJ1-1; D perhaps matches TRBD1 (6 bases). CDR3 sequence (DNA): TGTGCCAGCAGTAGAGGGGGGGGGACTGAAGCTTTCTTT. It yields the protein CASSRGGGTEAFF.